This T cell receptor beta chain emerged from a study of T cell repertoires in cytomegalovirus infection. Study at large: Through public TCR beta signatures, both CMV infection and matching HLA type were indicated.

Study-level findings and limits: The cumulative frequency of public TCR beta families distinguished individuals who carried CMV together with the relevant HLA.

In TCRdb, the reads were re-called with MiXCR into one record per CDR3 protein. The table includes roughly 80,000 distinct CDR3 sequences, around 25% detected once. The germline V gene has CDR1 MNHNY and CDR2 SVGAGI (reference sequence). CDR3 size: 15 residues. The ends lost 5 bases at V and 10 bases at J; junction bases unmatched: 13. Worth noting for this clonotype: What it recognizes is unknown.

The sample in question was CD8+ T cells from cultured PBMCs, obtained from culture after CMV antigen stimulation. The V gene is TRBV6-6, the J gene TRBJ1-2, with 10 bases matching TRBD1. The TCR originated in a human donor in good health (CMV status not recorded). Some clones in this sample may be carry-over from other donors' samples. The CDR3 protein is CASSPRTGGATVYTF. Here the CDR3 DNA reads TGTGCCAGCAGTCCTCGGACAGGGGGTGCTACTGTCTACACCTTC.